These 15 T cell receptor beta chains were sequenced from one sample in a study of CD8 T cells in Susac syndrome. RNA was extracted with the RNeasy kit, and a quantity of about 0.45 to 1 ug was reverse transcribed using random hexamers. TCRdb ran MiXCR on the immunoSEQ multiplex PCR reads and lists one entry per CDR3 protein. Here the sample spans 100,000 to 150,000 distinct CDR3 sequences, 80% being singletons. Input material: CD8+ T cells from PBMCs. The receptors originated from a human donor with multiple sclerosis.

The rearrangement joins TRBV28 to TRBJ2-5; D might be TRBD1 (5 bases). Per the germline V gene, CDR1 is MDHEN and CDR2 is SYDVKM. V was clipped by 5 bases and J by 4 bases, with 11 bases between them. The CDR3 is made up of 13 amino acids. The CDR3 region has the DNA TGTGCCAGCAGTCCCAGGGTAACAGAGACCCAGTACTTC. As protein: CASSPRVTETQYF.

The chain uses TRBV7-2 and TRBJ1-1, with D hard to call. This CDR3 comprises 17 residues. Germline V gene data show CDR1 as SGHTA and CDR2 as FQGNSA. V lost 0 bases and J lost 0, with 14 bases in between. The CDR3 DNA reads as TGTGCCAGCAGCTTAGCGCCGGATGGCGGGATGAACACTGAAGCTTTCTTT. Its protein is CASSLAPDGGMNTEAFF. Filled out from reference TRBV7-2 and TRBJ1-1, the complete variable domain reads GAGVSQSPSNKVTEKGKDVELRCDPISGHTALYWYRQSLGQGLEFLIYFQGNSAPDKSGLPSDRFSAERTGGSVSTLTIQRTQQEDSAVYLCASSLAPDGGMNTEAFFGQGTRLTVV.

The rearrangement uses TRBV12-3 or TRBV12-4 and TRBJ2-7; 8 bases align to TRBD1. The V gene end was trimmed by 5 bases and the J gene end by 5 bases; junction bases not matched to a gene: 8. The length of the CDR3 is 14 residues. Here the CDR3 DNA reads TGTGCCAGCAGTCCCTCGGACAGGGCCAACGAGCAGTACGTC. Translated, it gives CASSPSDRANEQYV.

The chain recombines TRBV12-3 or TRBV12-4 with TRBJ2-1; no clear D. Trimming took off 3 bases at V and 4 bases at J, with 13 bases between the two ends. The CDR3 covers 15 residues. The CDR3 loop is CASSLGWTTYNEQFF. The CDR3 DNA sequence: TGTGCCAGCAGTTTGGGTTGGACGACATACAATGAGCAGTTCTTC.

The rearrangement uses TRBV28 and TRBJ2-2; D unresolved. CDR1 is MDHEN and CDR2 is SYDVKM in the germline V gene. Trimming cost V 9 bases and J 7 bases, with 6 bases left between them. The CDR3 is 10 amino acids. CDR3 sequence (DNA): TGTGCCAGTGGGGTCGGGGAGCTGTTTTTT. Translation: CASGVGELFF.

The chain has TRBV30 and TRBJ1-1; the D gene is possibly TRBD1 (5 bases). The V gene's germline CDR1 is GTSNPN and CDR2 SVGIG (reference sequence). The CDR3 contains 15 residues. Trimming removed 2 bases from V and 5 bases from J, with 18 bases in between. CDR3 amino acids: CAWSIDSGLRTEAFF. CDR3 nucleotides: TGTGCCTGGAGTATTGACAGCGGGTTGAGGACTGAAGCTTTCTTT.

This chain uses TRBV9 with TRBJ2-5; D remains unclear. This CDR3 comprises 14 residues. The germline V and J ends were trimmed by 4 bases and 0 bases, with 10 bases remaining between them. Germline-derived CDR1 and CDR2 are SGDLS and YYNGEE. The CDR3 sequence: CASSPRRNQETQYF. CDR3 bases: TGTGCCAGCAGCCCCCGCAGAAACCAAGAGACCCAGTACTTC. The full variable domain, its missing parts supplied by reference TRBV9 and TRBJ2-5, is DSGVTQTPKHLITATGQRVTLRCSPRSGDLSVYWYQQSLDQGLQFLIQYYNGEERAKGNILERFSAQQFPDLHSELNLSSLELGDSALYFCASSPRRNQETQYFGPGTRLLVL.

The rearrangement uses TRBV12-3 or TRBV12-4 and TRBJ1-5; D not certain. CDR3 length equals 15 residues. V lost 6 bases, J lost 0 bases, and 12 bases lay in between. In DNA form, the CDR3 reads TGTGCCAGCAGCACAACAGTATATAGCAATCAGCCCCAGCATTTT. This translates into CASSTTVYSNQPQHF.

This clonotype was picked up one time. The rearrangement uses TRBV6-1 and TRBJ1-1; unclear D gene. Germline loops: CDR1 MNHNS, CDR2 SASEGT. V dropped 5 bases and J dropped 5 bases, with 24 bases sitting between them. The CDR3 totals 17 residues. Here the CDR3 reads CASSLVPPESDETEAFF. In DNA form, the CDR3 reads TGTGCCAGCAGTCTCGTTCCCCCCGAATCTGATGAGACTGAAGCTTTCTTT.

This chain links TRBV20-1 with TRBJ1-1; D gene ambiguous. Trimming stripped 3 bases from V and 2 bases from J, with 16 bases between. CDR3 size: 15 residues. Germline V gene data show CDR1 as DFQATT and CDR2 as SNEGSKA (reference sequence). In nucleotides, the CDR3 is TGCAGTGCTAGCCCAGGAAATAAACCAAACACTGAAGCTTTCTTT. Residues: CSASPGNKPNTEAFF.

V and J are TRBV28 and TRBJ1-4; weak D call: TRBD1 (5 bases). There are 14 residues in the CDR3. The V end was cut by 3 bases, the J end by 5 bases, with 10 bases between. In germline, CDR1 is MDHEN, CDR2 SYDVKM. The CDR3 region is CASSFWGVNEKLFF. The CDR3 nucleotides are TGTGCCAGCAGTTTCTGGGGGGTGAATGAAAAACTGTTTTTT.

This clonotype was observed a few times. The genes are TRBV6-6 and TRBJ1-6; 8 bases map to TRBD1. V shed 2 bases, J shed 7 bases, and the junction held 1 base outside the gene matches. The CDR3 is made up of 14 amino acids. Germline V gene data show CDR1 as MNHNY and CDR2 as SVGAGI (reference sequence). CDR3 DNA: TGTGCCAGCAGTTACGACAGGGGAAATTCACCCCTCCACTTT. Protein sequence: CASSYDRGNSPLHF.

The chain recombines TRBV11-3 with TRBJ2-1; tentative D call: TRBD2 (6 bases). The CDR3 covers 14 residues. Per the germline V gene, CDR1 is SGHNT and CDR2 is YENEEA. V was pared by 5 bases and J by 6 bases, with 14 bases between. The chain's CDR3 is CASSARLDFNEQFF. The CDR3 DNA reads TGTGCCAGCAGCGCAAGACTAGATTTCAATGAGCAGTTCTTC.

The gene calls are TRBV7-2 and TRBJ2-1; 7 bases line up with TRBD1. The CDR3 covers 17 residues. Germline CDR1 SGHTA, CDR2 FQGNSA. J was trimmed by 0 bases and V by 3 bases; bases with no gene match: 8. The CDR3 protein is CASSFPSTGHSYNEQFF. CDR3 in DNA: TGTGCCAGCAGCTTCCCGTCGACAGGGCACTCCTACAATGAGCAGTTCTTC.

This clonotype was observed once. The V call is TRBV12-3 or TRBV12-4, the J call TRBJ2-1, with TRBD1 identical over 8 bases. The CDR3 has 14 amino acids. Trimming removed 8 bases from V and 6 bases from J; junction bases left unmatched: 9. The CDR3 spells CASPGQGGFNEQFF. As DNA, the CDR3 is TGTGCCAGCCCCGGACAGGGAGGTTTCAATGAGCAGTTCTTC.